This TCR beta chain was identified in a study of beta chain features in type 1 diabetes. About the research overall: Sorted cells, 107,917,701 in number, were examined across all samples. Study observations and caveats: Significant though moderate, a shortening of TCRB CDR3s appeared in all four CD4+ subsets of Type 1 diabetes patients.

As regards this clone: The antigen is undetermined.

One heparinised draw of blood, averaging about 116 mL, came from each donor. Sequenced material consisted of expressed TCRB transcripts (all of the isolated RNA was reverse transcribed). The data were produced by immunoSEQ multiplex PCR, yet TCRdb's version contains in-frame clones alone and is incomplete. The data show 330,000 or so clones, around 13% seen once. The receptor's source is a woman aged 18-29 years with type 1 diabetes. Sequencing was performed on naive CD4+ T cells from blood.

The CDR3 is CASSLMTTGVNTEAFF. The CDR3, as DNA: TGCGCCAGCAGCCTTATGACGACAGGGGTGAACACTGAAGCTTTCTTT. The chain uses TRBV5-1 and TRBJ1-1, with TRBD1 identical over 8 bases. V shed 4 bases, J shed 0 bases, and the junction held 8 bases outside the gene matches. The CDR3 totals 16 residues. In germline, CDR1 is SGHRS, CDR2 YFSETQ.